The clone carrying this T cell receptor beta chain has a handful of counts. Its specificity is unknown. The record originates from a study of blood T cells in healthy people across ages. Study-wide results and limits: Aged donors had fewer naive CD4+ cells and lower diversity than long-lived donors. CMV status of donors was not determined, possibly confounding expanded clonotype changes.

Primed by a sample-barcoded 5' primer and a J-beta primer mix, a second PCR proceeded for 7 to 11 cycles. Every sample gave at least 2.5 million paired-end reads containing CDR3. TCRdb independently ran MiXCR on the 5' RACE reads; one entry per CDR3 protein. Counted here are about 1.8 million distinct CDR3 sequences, approximately 50% occurring once; the ten biggest clones make up approximately 2%. What was sequenced was blood. The clonotype was recovered from a woman aged 40-49 years in good health.

Here the CDR3 reads CASSLGGTVETQYF. The DNA of the CDR3 is TGTGCCAGCAGCTTAGGTGGGACGGTAGAGACCCAGTACTTC. The chain joins TRBV13 to TRBJ2-5, with D possibly being TRBD1 or TRBD2 (5 bases each). Deletions cut 0 bases from V and 4 bases from J, with 9 bases between. Germline V gene sequence: CDR1 PRHDT, CDR2 FYEKMQ (reference sequence). The CDR3 is 14 residues long.